This T cell receptor beta chain was recorded in a study of blood T cell repertoires in COVID-19. The CDR3 sequence is 18 residues long. Germline values: CDR1 SEHNR, CDR2 FQNEAQ (reference sequence). Deletions cut 2 bases from V and 1 base from J, with 18 bases between. Per the original data handling: Amplifying reference gene primers gave estimates of nucleated cell counts. Assay used: immunoSEQ multiplex PCR; TCRdb lists only in-frame clones, some missing. Clone size and V and J calls were adopted from that table, with D and trimming inferred from the DNA. The sample lists about 250,000 clones, around 84% occurring once. Categorization into cohorts depended on clinical history that participants reported. Someone with COVID-19 had been met by exposed participants within 2 weeks before study entry.

Specimen: PBMCs or T cells enriched from blood (not recorded which). The rearrangement uses TRBV7-9 and TRBJ2-1; the D gene is possibly TRBD1 (6 bases). The clonotype was recovered from a woman aged 50 to 65 who had been exposed to COVID-19. The CDR3, as DNA: TGTGCCAGCAGCTTATGGGCTACGTATAGGGGGTCCTACAATGAGCAGTTCTTC. As protein: CASSLWATYRGSYNEQFF.